A single sample gave rise to the 28 T cell receptor beta chains below, sequenced in a study of OX40 agonist ivuxolimab in advanced cancers. Here immunoSEQ multiplex PCR was the method, and the copy in TCRdb shows in-frame clones only, minus some. The profile covers around 67,000 clones, with 80% to 95% appearing a single time and approximately 2.2% taken by the ten largest. The source material was CD4+ or CD8+ T cells sorted from blood, sampled in a trial of the OX40 agonist ivuxolimab. These receptors were collected from an adult with an advanced solid tumor such as melanoma, head and neck, liver or kidney cancer.

This clone was observed a few times. The rearrangement uses TRBV2 and TRBJ1-5; 7 nucleotides match TRBD1. CDR1 and CDR2 (germline): SNHLY, FYNNEI. V lost 3 bases and J lost 3; bases outside the gene matches: 5. This CDR3 is 15 amino acids long. The CDR3 loop is CASSETGWDNQPQHF. CDR3 sequence (DNA): TGTGCCAGCAGTGAGACAGGGTGGGACAATCAGCCCCAGCATTTT.

The rearrangement uses TRBV30 and TRBJ2-7; D is unclear. This CDR3 has 13 amino acids. The germline CDR1 and CDR2 sequences are GTSNPN and SVGIG (reference sequence). V lost 0 bases, J lost 6 bases, and 12 bases lay in between. This CDR3 is CAWSVLWQPEQYF. In DNA, the CDR3 is TGTGCCTGGAGTGTACTGTGGCAGCCCGAGCAGTACTTC.

CDR3 nucleotide sequence: TGTGCCAGCAGTCCCTATGACACCTCTGGAAACACCATATATTTT. This translates into CASSPYDTSGNTIYF. This chain joins TRBV28 and TRBJ1-3; D unclear. The V end lost 5 bases, the J end lost 0 bases, and 11 bases lay between the germline ends. The CDR3 extends over 15 amino acids. Germline V gives CDR1 MDHEN, CDR2 SYDVKM. The variable domain in full, completed from reference TRBV28 and TRBJ1-3, reads DVKVTQSSRYLVKRTGEKVFLECVQDMDHENMFWYRQDPGLGLRLIYFSYDVKMKEKGDIPEGYSVSREKKERFSLILESASTNQTSMYLCASSPYDTSGNTIYFGEGSWLTVV.

V usage is TRBV19 and J usage is TRBJ2-2; no clear D. Trimming removed 5 bases from V and 0 bases from J, with 10 bases in between. CDR3 length: 15 amino acids. Per germline, CDR1 LNHDA and CDR2 SQIVND (reference sequence). The chain's CDR3 is CASSPGSANTGELFF. For the CDR3, the DNA is TGTGCCAGTAGTCCCGGGTCGGCGAACACCGGGGAGCTGTTTTTT.

V is TRBV27 and J is TRBJ1-4; D remains unclear. The CDR3 length is 15 residues. Germline lookup yields CDR1 MNHEY and CDR2 SMNVEV (reference sequence). The V end was cut by 2 bases, the J end by 5 bases, with 12 bases between. CDR3 protein: CASSLDWRANEKLFF. The CDR3 region has the DNA TGTGCCAGCAGTTTAGACTGGAGGGCGAATGAAAAACTGTTTTTT. The variable domain in full, with the rest retrieved from reference TRBV27 and TRBJ1-4, is EAQVTQNPRYLITVTGKKLTVTCSQNMNHEYMSWYRQDPGLGLRQIYYSMNVEVTDKGDVPEGYKVSRKEKRNFPLILESPSPNQTSLYFCASSLDWRANEKLFFGSGTQLSVL.

The chain is built from TRBV10-2 and TRBJ2-1; D is ambiguous. V shed 2 bases and J shed 6 bases, with 2 bases lying between them. This CDR3 is built from 11 residues. Germline CDR1 WSHSY, CDR2 SAAADI. The CDR3, as DNA: TGCGCCAGCAGTGAGCGCAATGAGCAGTTCTTC. Translated, it gives CASSERNEQFF.

This chain uses TRBV7-2 with TRBJ2-5; 9 nucleotides align to TRBD2. CDR3 size: 17 residues. Per the germline V gene, CDR1 is SGHTA and CDR2 is FQGNSA. V shed 4 bases, J shed 5 bases, and the junction held 14 bases outside the gene matches. CDR3 amino acids: CASSSQTVSGGMETQYF. Written as DNA, the CDR3 is TGTGCCAGCAGCTCCCAGACGGTTAGCGGGGGAATGGAGACCCAGTACTTC.

This clone has a single count. This chain connects TRBV5-1 to TRBJ1-1; the match to TRBD1 covers 9 bases. V shed 5 bases, J shed 8 bases, and the junction held 7 bases outside the gene matches. The length of the CDR3 is 13 residues. In germline, CDR1 is SGHRS, CDR2 YFSETQ. This chain's CDR3 is CASRLNRGPEAFF. DNA of the CDR3: TGCGCCAGCAGATTAAACAGGGGGCCGGAAGCTTTCTTT.

The gene calls are TRBV7-8 and TRBJ2-5; a possible D gene is TRBD2 (5 bases). This CDR3 has 15 residues. Germline loops: CDR1 SGHVS, CDR2 FQNEAQ. V shed 5 bases and J shed 0 bases, with 13 bases lying between them. The CDR3 DNA follows: TGTGCCAGCAGCGCTCAGTCGGGGTACCAAGAGACCCAGTACTTC. Translation gives CASSAQSGYQETQYF.

This chain links TRBV7-3 with TRBJ2-1; weak D call: TRBD1 (6 bases). The CDR3 spans 12 residues. In germline, CDR1 is SGHTA, CDR2 FQGTGA. The ends were cut back, 6 bases at V and 9 bases at J, with 12 bases in the middle. DNA for the CDR3: TGTGCCAGCAGTAAACAGGGCACTGAGCAGTTCTTC. Translating it yields CASSKQGTEQFF.

The chain recombines TRBV19 with TRBJ2-5, with TRBD1 as a possible D gene (5 bases). Trimming shortened V by 1 base and J by 5 bases, and 17 bases separated the two germline ends. The CDR3 totals 16 residues. Germline CDR1 reads LNHDA; CDR2 reads SQIVND (reference sequence). DNA of the CDR3: TGTGCCAGTAGTATAGGGTTGTGGCAGGGTGGGGAGACCCAGTACTTC. As protein: CASSIGLWQGGETQYF.

V gene TRBV11-3 combines with J gene TRBJ2-3; 9 bases are a match to TRBD2. CDR1 SGHNT and CDR2 YENEEA come from the germline V gene. Germline trimming cut 5 bases from V and 1 base from J; bases unmatched to any gene: 4. The CDR3 runs to 15 residues. The CDR3 loop is CASSERLAGTDTQYF. As DNA, the CDR3 is TGTGCCAGCAGCGAAAGACTAGCGGGCACAGATACGCAGTATTTT.

This chain links TRBV5-1 with TRBJ2-5, with 11 positions matching TRBD2. With V trimmed by 1 base and J by 4 bases, 0 bases remained unmatched. From germline, CDR1 is SGHRS and CDR2 YFSETQ. CDR3 length: 14 amino acids. The CDR3 is CASSLTSGGETQYF. CDR3 sequence (DNA): TGCGCCAGCAGCTTGACTAGCGGGGGAGAGACCCAGTACTTC. Full variable domain (remainder filled in from reference TRBV5-1 and TRBJ2-5): KAGVTQTPRYLIKTRGQQVTLSCSPISGHRSVSWYQQTPGQGLQFLFEYFSETQRNKGNFPGRFSGRQFSNSRSEMNVSTLELGDSALYLCASSLTSGGETQYFGPGTRLLVL.

The genes are TRBV18 and TRBJ1-1; D remains unclear. V dropped 3 bases and J dropped 4 bases, with 15 bases sitting between them. Germline V lookup: CDR1 KGHSH, CDR2 LQKENI. CDR3 length: 15 amino acids. CDR3 sequence reads: CASSPTGYWGTEAFF. CDR3 bases: TGTGCCAGCTCACCCACCGGATACTGGGGCACTGAAGCTTTCTTT.

As concerns this clone: One end of the junction fails to match germline, which may point to a read error. The CDR3 protein is CASSLEGDTKAFF. CDR3 coding DNA: TGTGCCAGCAGCTTAGAGGGCGACACTAAAGCTTTCTTT. The rearrangement joins TRBV11-3 to TRBJ1-1; no firm D call. The CDR3 runs to 13 residues. Germline V gene data show CDR1 as SGHNT and CDR2 as YENEEA.

The rearrangement joins TRBV11-3 to TRBJ2-5; a weak D match, TRBD1 (6 bases). Judging by the DNA end, TRBJ2-7 fits better; the J call may be wrong. Per the germline V gene, CDR1 is SGHNT and CDR2 is YENEEA. The CDR3 runs to 15 residues. The CDR3 DNA reads as TGTGCCAGCAGCCCCTCCTGGGACATTTCCTACGAGCAGTACTTC. It is translated as CASSPSWDISYEQYF.

The chain recombines TRBV10-3 with TRBJ2-1, with TRBD2 matching over 8 bases. In germline, CDR1 is ENHRY, CDR2 SYGVKD. Losses at the gene ends were 6 bases for V and 9 bases for J; bases not matched to a gene: 10. This CDR3 region has 14 residues. The CDR3 DNA follows: TGTGCCATCAGGGGGGCCAGCGGGAGCTTTGAGCAGTTCTTC. It codes for CAIRGASGSFEQFF.

The chain employs TRBV15 and TRBJ2-7; D remains ambiguous. This CDR3 region has 12 residues. The germline gives CDR1 LNHNV, CDR2 YYDKDF (reference sequence). The V end was cut by 1 base, the J end by 5 bases, with 6 bases between. CDR3 residues: CATSRAHHEQYF. CDR3 DNA sequence: TGTGCCACCAGCAGAGCACACCACGAGCAGTACTTC.

This clone was recorded once. The chain combines TRBV28 with TRBJ2-3; 7 bases agree with TRBD2. CDR1 MDHEN and CDR2 SYDVKM come from the germline V gene. The CDR3 runs 19 residues. The V and J ends lost 8 bases and 1 base, in that order; junction bases with no gene match: 21. The DNA for the CDR3 is TGTGCCAGCGGCTACCACACTCGTACCGGGACTACCCGCACAGATACGCAGTATTTT. Translation gives CASGYHTRTGTTRTDTQYF.

V is TRBV7-2 and J is TRBJ2-3; D call uncertain. From germline, CDR1 is SGHTA and CDR2 FQGNSA. With 2 bases removed from V and 0 bases from J, the gap between germline ends came to 6 bases. The CDR3 consists of 14 residues. CDR3 DNA sequence: TGTGCCAGCAGCTTAATACAGAGCACAGATACGCAGTATTTT. Translating it yields CASSLIQSTDTQYF.

The rearrangement uses TRBV28 and TRBJ1-5; no definite D call. Between the trimmed V and J ends, which lost 2 bases and 3 bases, there was a span of 11 bases. Looked up from germline, CDR1 is MDHEN and CDR2 is SYDVKM. This CDR3 comprises 15 residues. CDR3 protein: CASSLPLDLNQPQHF. The CDR3, as DNA: TGTGCCAGCAGTTTACCACTGGATCTCAATCAGCCCCAGCATTTT. Supplemented by reference TRBV28 and TRBJ1-5, the full variable domain reads DVKVTQSSRYLVKRTGEKVFLECVQDMDHENMFWYRQDPGLGLRLIYFSYDVKMKEKGDIPEGYSVSREKKERFSLILESASTNQTSMYLCASSLPLDLNQPQHFGDGTRLSIL.

The CDR3 here is CASSLGTGGEKLFF. The DNA for the CDR3 is TGTGCCAGCAGCCTAGGTACAGGTGGAGAAAAACTGTTTTTT. The V gene is TRBV5-8, the J gene TRBJ1-4; D might be TRBD1 (5 bases). This CDR3 contains 14 residues. Deletions cut 4 bases from V and 8 bases from J, with 15 bases between. Germline V gene sequence: CDR1 SGHTS, CDR2 YDEGEE. Full variable domain (missing parts from reference TRBV5-8 and TRBJ1-4): EAGVTQSPTHLIKTRGQQATLRCSPISGHTSVYWYQQALGLGLQFLLWYDEGEERNRGNFPPRFSGRQFPNYSSELNVNALELEDSALYLCASSLGTGGEKLFFGSGTQLSVL.

J is TRBJ2-2 and V is TRBV5-1; 9 nucleotides align to TRBD2. Losses at the gene ends were 0 bases for V and 6 bases for J; bases not matched to a gene: 6. The CDR3 runs 16 residues. CDR1 and CDR2 from the germline V gene are SGHRS and YFSETQ. The DNA of the CDR3 is TGCGCCAGCAGCTTGGGCGGGGGGGCCCAGCCCGGGGAGCTGTTTTTT. Translated: CASSLGGGAQPGELFF. The entire variable domain, with the rest obtained from reference TRBV5-1 and TRBJ2-2, is as follows: KAGVTQTPRYLIKTRGQQVTLSCSPISGHRSVSWYQQTPGQGLQFLFEYFSETQRNKGNFPGRFSGRQFSNSRSEMNVSTLELGDSALYLCASSLGGGAQPGELFFGEGSRLTVL.

The V gene is TRBV2, the J gene TRBJ1-5, with 7 bases lining up with TRBD1. In germline, CDR1 is SNHLY, CDR2 FYNNEI. The V segment lost 7 bases and the J segment 1 base; nucleotides outside the gene matches: 10. The CDR3 consists of 16 residues. The CDR3 region is CASTAHRGDSNQPQHF. The CDR3 DNA follows: TGTGCCAGCACCGCCCACAGGGGCGACAGCAATCAGCCCCAGCATTTT.

The chain links TRBV30 to TRBJ2-3; tentative D call: TRBD2 (6 bases). V was shortened by 3 bases and J by 5 bases, with 12 bases between the two germline ends. The V gene's germline CDR1 is GTSNPN and CDR2 SVGIG (reference sequence). The CDR3 length is 13 residues. CDR3 DNA sequence: TGTGCCTGGAGCGGACTATTCGGAGATACGCAGTATTTT. This gives the protein CAWSGLFGDTQYF.

CDR3 protein: CASSLDGAPRDVPYGYTF. The CDR3 nucleotides read TGTGCCAGCAGCTTAGACGGGGCCCCTAGGGACGTACCCTATGGCTACACCTTC. The chain recombines TRBV11-3 with TRBJ1-2; D is perhaps TRBD1 (5 bases). The CDR3 runs to 18 residues. Germline CDR1 and CDR2: SGHNT and YENEEA. The V end was cut by 0 bases, the J end by 4 bases, with 21 bases between.

The chain recombines TRBV4-1 with TRBJ2-7, with 11 nucleotides matching TRBD2. This CDR3 is 15 amino acids long. V trimming: 3 bases; J trimming: 3 bases; junction bases outside the gene matches: 4. Germline-derived CDR1 and CDR2 are MGHRA and YSYEKL. The CDR3 DNA sequence: TGCGCCAGCAGCCACCGACTAGCGGGGTTCTACGAGCAGTACTTC. It is translated as CASSHRLAGFYEQYF.

Here the CDR3 reads CASSPSRRAGELFF. The CDR3 region has the DNA TGTGCCAGCAGTCCAAGCCGTAGGGCCGGGGAGCTGTTTTTT. The rearrangement joins TRBV11-3 to TRBJ2-2; D call uncertain. Germline V gene data show CDR1 as SGHNT and CDR2 as YENEEA. With 6 bases removed from V and 6 bases from J, the gap between germline ends came to 14 bases. This CDR3 spans 14 amino acids.